The next 12 T cell receptor beta chains were all read from a single sample in a study of monozygotic twins with inflammatory bowel disease. Reanalyzing the 5' RACE reads, TCRdb keeps one entry per CDR3 protein, without DNA. Its table lists about 420,000 distinct CDR3 sequences. Sequenced sample: blood. Every receptor here comes from a human donor with ulcerative colitis or Crohn's disease, or a healthy co-twin of an affected twin (not recorded which).

The CDR3: CASFDSGRYNEQFF. V is TRBV5-1 and J is TRBJ2-1; the D call from TCRdb, TRBD2, cannot be confirmed without DNA. Germline lookup yields CDR1 SGHRS and CDR2 YFSETQ. The CDR3 has 14 residues.

The chain combines TRBV6-1 with TRBJ2-5; TCRdb's D call of TRBD1 is untestable without DNA. The CDR3 is made up of 15 amino acids. CDR1 and CDR2 from the germline V gene are MNHNS and SASEGT. This CDR3 is CASSLNRGWQETQYF.

The chain's CDR3 is CASSQSGFADTQYF. V gene TRBV4-1 combines with J gene TRBJ2-3; TCRdb lists TRBD1, though no DNA is available to test this call. This CDR3 comprises 14 residues. From germline, CDR1 is MGHRA and CDR2 YSYEKL.

The V and J genes are TRBV12-3 or TRBV12-4 and TRBJ2-3; as DNA is missing, the TRBD1 call by TCRdb cannot be tested. The CDR3 spans 15 residues. CDR3 protein: CASSFRVGGLDTQYF.

V usage is TRBV18 and J usage is TRBJ1-1; TCRdb outputs TRBD1, but without DNA this stays unchecked. Germline V CDR1 and CDR2: KGHSH, LQKENI. The CDR3 consists of 17 residues. The CDR3 spells CASSPLKTGVRSTEAFF.

The V gene is TRBV19, the J gene TRBJ2-7; TCRdb's D call of TRBD2 is untestable without DNA. This CDR3 has 15 amino acids. Germline V gene sequence: CDR1 LNHDA, CDR2 SQIVND (reference sequence). The CDR3 reads CASSILAGGPYEQYF.

The chain uses TRBV6-1 and TRBJ2-1; the D call of TRBD2 rests on TCRdb alone, since no DNA is present to check it. Germline V gene lookup returns CDR1 MNHNS and CDR2 SASEGT. The CDR3 spans 18 residues. CDR3: CASCPSGAGILAYNEQFF.

The chain is built from TRBV12-3 or TRBV12-4 and TRBJ2-1; no DNA is available, so the TRBD2 call from TCRdb remains unchecked. The CDR3 is made up of 14 amino acids. The CDR3 loop reads CASSPRTEGNEQFF.

This chain connects TRBV12-3 or TRBV12-4 to TRBJ1-1; checking the TCRdb D call of TRBD1 is not possible without DNA. The length of the CDR3 is 19 residues. CDR3 sequence: CASSLGSLNLGGWGTEAFF.

The rearrangement joins TRBV7-9 to TRBJ1-2; TCRdb lists TRBD1, though no DNA is available to test this call. Germline values: CDR1 SEHNR, CDR2 FQNEAQ (reference sequence). CDR3 length: 13 amino acids. CDR3 sequence: CASSPGQVYGYTF.

The rearrangement links TRBV19 to TRBJ1-2. The CDR3 is 12 residues long. CDR1 is LNHDA and CDR2 is SQIVND in the germline V gene (reference sequence). The CDR3: CASSLQPYGYTF.

The chain combines TRBV18 with TRBJ2-6; TCRdb returns TRBD1, unconfirmable since there is no DNA. In germline, CDR1 is KGHSH, CDR2 LQKENI. The CDR3 is made up of 16 amino acids. The CDR3 region is CASSPLRVSGANVLTF.